This TCR beta chain was profiled in a study of cytotoxic CD8 clonotypes in ibrutinib-treated CLL. Overall study context: Responses: approximately 25 partial, 2 complete; after median approximately six years, about 15 stayed remitted, approximately twelve progressed. Regarding the study as a whole: Against age-matched healthy donors, baseline clonality ran higher and tracked circulating CD8+ T-cell counts.

In the case of this clone: The antigen remains undetermined.

The CDR3 has 16 amino acids. Germline V gene sequence: CDR1 LNHNV, CDR2 YYDKDF (reference sequence). V was pared by 5 bases and J by 0 bases, with 17 bases between. Generated by immunoSEQ multiplex PCR, the TCRdb table keeps only in-frame clones and is missing some. This table holds roughly 330,000 clones, 60% to 80% found once. The sample consisted of PBMCs, taken after 36 months of ibrutinib treatment. This chain connects TRBV15 to TRBJ2-7; D might be TRBD2 (7 bases). The clonotype was recovered from a human donor with chronic lymphocytic leukemia. The CDR3 DNA reads TGTGCCACCAGCGAACTCCCGGGGGGCCCCTCCTACGAGCAGTACTTC. It specifies CATSELPGGPSYEQYF.